The entry that follows covers one T cell receptor (beta chain) sequence. Its antigen is as yet unknown. Data came from immunoSEQ multiplex PCR; TCRdb stores just in-frame clones and leaves some out. Among a few thousand clones, about two thirds were seen once, and the ten largest hold 8.3%. The V end was cut by 8 bases, the J end by 0 bases, with 21 bases between. This CDR3 region has 17 residues. Looked up from germline, CDR1 is SNHLY and CDR2 is FYNNEI. This sample was included in a study of T cell repertoires in ileal Crohn's disease. At the level of the study: At postoperative colonoscopy, neoterminal ileum biopsies were taken as M6. Regarding the study as a whole: Every patient over 26.8% clonality showed endoscopic recurrence. Clonal expansions were more frequent in active smokers than non-smokers at surgery.

Time point here: neoterminal ileum biopsy at postoperative endoscopy, about 6 months after surgery. The clonotype was recovered from an adult with Crohn's disease. This chain links TRBV2 with TRBJ2-3; a possible D gene is TRBD2 (5 bases). The specimen was ileal tissue. CDR3 DNA: TGTGCCAGCGCTGACACACCTGGCGGGCCTAGCACAGATACGCAGTATTTT. Translating gives CASADTPGGPSTDTQYF.